Listed below are T cell receptor beta chains from one sample, sequenced in a study of T cell responses to AZD1222 COVID-19 vaccine. TCRdb keeps only in-frame clones here, not all; method: immunoSEQ multiplex PCR. This sample has more than 100,000 clones, with about nine tenths found just once. Sequencing was performed on peripheral blood, taken on day 0 of AZD1222 vaccination. The receptors were sampled from an adult in good health. The CDR3 runs from the conserved cysteine through the conserved F or W. A D gene is named only where the DNA matches it firmly. A row's size may be missing; if present it is once, few, many or a size class.

CDR3 DNA	CDR3 protein	J gene	clone size	V gene	D gene
TGTGCCAGTAGGATTACGGGCAATGAGCAGTTCTTC	CASRITGNEQFF	TRBJ2-1	-	TRBV19	-
TGTGCCACCAGCAGAGGGGGGGGAGGGGTTAATTCACCCCTCCACTTT	CATSRGGGGVNSPLHF	TRBJ1-6	-	TRBV15	-
TGCGCCAGCAGCCGCGATTGGGCCTCAGGAAACACCATATATTTT	CASSRDWASGNTIYF	TRBJ1-3	-	TRBV4-1	-
TGTGCCAGCAGTTACGGTTTGGCAGGGAGCGAGCAGTACTTC	CASSYGLAGSEQYF	TRBJ2-7	once	TRBV6-2/TRBV6-3	-
TGTGCCAGCAGCGTGCAGGGGAACTATGGCTACACCTTC	CASSVQGNYGYTF	TRBJ1-2	-	TRBV13	-
TGTGCCTGGAGAGGAAGGGAAAAAAACACTGAAGCTTTCTTT	CAWRGREKNTEAFF	TRBJ1-1	-	TRBV30	-
TGTGCCAGTAGTATAGAGCAGGGCAGAAATCAGCCCCAGCATTTT	CASSIEQGRNQPQHF	TRBJ1-5	-	TRBV19	-
TGTGCCAGCAGCCAAGGGACAGTAGTTAACACTGAAGCTTTCTTT	CASSQGTVVNTEAFF	TRBJ1-1	once	TRBV7-9	TRBD1
TGTGCCAGCAGTTCAGTCCCGCCCTCGACAGGAAACACTGAAGCTTTCTTT	CASSSVPPSTGNTEAFF	TRBJ1-1	-	TRBV2	-
TGTGCCAGCAGTTACCAGGCCAGCTACGAGCAGTACTTC	CASSYQASYEQYF	TRBJ2-7	-	TRBV6-5	-
TGTGCCAGCAGCAGGGGGAATCAGCCCCAGCATTTT	CASSRGNQPQHF	TRBJ1-5	-	TRBV9	-
TGCAGCGCCTATGGACAGGGGACTGGAAACACCATATATTTT	CSAYGQGTGNTIYF	TRBJ1-3	-	TRBV29-1	TRBD1
TGCGCCAGCAGCTTTACCGGTCTCTCGAACACCGGGGAGCTGTTTTTT	CASSFTGLSNTGELFF	TRBJ2-2	-	TRBV5-1	-
TGTGCCAGCAGCCAACATAGTGCGAACAGGCCCTATGGCTACACCTTC	CASSQHSANRPYGYTF	TRBJ1-2	-	TRBV3-1/TRBV3-2	-
TGTGCCAGTAGTCGAAACGGACGTCGTAGCTCTGGAAACACCATATATTTT	CASSRNGRRSSGNTIYF	TRBJ1-3	-	TRBV19	-
TGTGCCAGCAGTGAAGGCCATCCCGCGGAGAACTACGAGCAGTACTTC	CASSEGHPAENYEQYF	TRBJ2-7	-	TRBV2	-
TGTGCCAGCAGCTCGAATCCTGGGGGAAACACCATATATTTT	CASSSNPGGNTIYF	TRBJ1-3	-	TRBV7-6	-
TGTGCCAGCAGTCCCACCCACTACGAGCAGTACTTC	CASSPTHYEQYF	TRBJ2-7	-	TRBV6-2/TRBV6-3	-
TGTGCCACCAGTGATCCTGGGGGCAGGTATGGCTACACCTTC	CATSDPGGRYGYTF	TRBJ1-2	-	TRBV24-1	-
TGTGCCAGCAGCTTACGGGCCGGCGGTAGAAAACTGTTTTTT	CASSLRAGGRKLFF	TRBJ1-4	-	TRBV7-2	-
TGTGCCAGCAGTTACGGGGGGGAATATGGCTACACCTTC	CASSYGGEYGYTF	TRBJ1-2	-	TRBV6-5	-
TGTGCCAGCAGCCAGGCTTGGGGGGGGTCCTACAATGAGCAGTTCTTC	CASSQAWGGSYNEQFF	TRBJ2-1	-	TRBV14	TRBD2
TGTGCCAGCAGCAGACCGGGGGATCTTGTTGGTGGAGCTTTCTTT	CASSRPGDLVGGAFF	TRBJ1-1	-	TRBV6-6	-
TGTGCCAGCAGCAGGAGGGCCACAGACACCGGGGAGCTGTTTTTT	CASSRRATDTGELFF	TRBJ2-2	-	TRBV7-9	-
TGTGCCATCAGTGAGTCTAGGGGAAACGACGAGCAGTACTTC	CAISESRGNDEQYF	TRBJ2-7	-	TRBV10-3	-
TGTGCCAGCAGCCCCGGACAGGACAACTCCTACGAGCAGTACTTC	CASSPGQDNSYEQYF	TRBJ2-7	-	TRBV7-6	TRBD1
TGTGCCAGCAGTTACTCGTCTAGCGGACTCACAGATACGCAGTATTTT	CASSYSSSGLTDTQYF	TRBJ2-3	once	TRBV6-2/TRBV6-3	TRBD2
TGTGCCAGCAGTGAAGGAGGGGATGAAGGCTACACCTTC	CASSEGGDEGYTF	TRBJ1-2	few	TRBV10-3	-
TGTGCCAGCAGTTTCCCAGGGGATACGCAGTATTTT	CASSFPGDTQYF	TRBJ2-3	-	TRBV27	-
TGTGCCAGCAGTGAAAGGCCGGGCGGGGTCCAAGAGACCCAGTACTTC	CASSERPGGVQETQYF	TRBJ2-5	-	TRBV2	-
TGCGCCAGCAGCTTGGGTGTTAACTATGGCTACACCTTC	CASSLGVNYGYTF	TRBJ1-2	-	TRBV5-1	-
TGTGCCAGCAGTTACTCGGGGACAAATAAAAACATTCAGTACTTC	CASSYSGTNKNIQYF	TRBJ2-4	-	TRBV6-5	-
TGTGCCAGTAGTATTTGGGGACAGAATAATTCACCCCTCCACTTT	CASSIWGQNNSPLHF	TRBJ1-6	-	TRBV19	TRBD1
TGTGCCAGCAGCTTTGAGCGGGGCTACGGCTACGAGCAGTACTTC	CASSFERGYGYEQYF	TRBJ2-7	once	TRBV5-4	TRBD2
TGCAGCGAACGACTAGCGGCAAAATACAATGAGCAGTTCTTC	CSERLAAKYNEQFF	TRBJ2-1	-	TRBV29-1	TRBD2
TGTGCCAGCAGCTACGGGACAGGGGGAAGGGTCTATGGCTACACCTTC	CASSYGTGGRVYGYTF	TRBJ1-2	-	TRBV7-9	TRBD1
TGCAGCGGAAAAGACGAGAGAGTTACAGATACGCAGTATTTT	CSGKDERVTDTQYF	TRBJ2-3	-	TRBV29-1	-
TGTGCCAGCAGCTTAATCCTGGGTCTGGTGGGAAACACCATATATTTT	CASSLILGLVGNTIYF	TRBJ1-3	-	TRBV11-2	-
TGTGCCAGCAGGCGGGGGGAAGGCACAGATACGCAGTATTTT	CASRRGEGTDTQYF	TRBJ2-3	-	TRBV9	TRBD2
TGTGCCAGCAGCCCAGGGCGCGTGAGCAATCAGCCCCAGCATTTT	CASSPGRVSNQPQHF	TRBJ1-5	-	TRBV7-8	-
TGCAGCGTTGCCGGGGGCGGATCGCAGTATTTT	CSVAGGGSQYF	TRBJ2-3	-	TRBV29-1	-
TGTGCCAGCAGCACCGGGGGGACAGACTACAATGAGCAGTTCTTC	CASSTGGTDYNEQFF	TRBJ2-1	-	TRBV7-6	-
TGTGCCAGCACCGATAATTCGCTCAATGAGCAGTTCTTC	CASTDNSLNEQFF	TRBJ2-1	few	TRBV12-3/TRBV12-4	-
TGTGCCAGCAGACCGACGGGGGGAGGTAGCAATCAGCCCCAGCATTTT	CASRPTGGGSNQPQHF	TRBJ1-5	-	TRBV28	-
TGTGCCAGCTCCGTGCAGAAAGCTAACTATGGCTACACCTTC	CASSVQKANYGYTF	TRBJ1-2	-	TRBV18	-
TGTGCCAGCAGCTTTGGGGGAAGCAATCAGCCCCAGCATTTT	CASSFGGSNQPQHF	TRBJ1-5	-	TRBV5-5	-
TGTGCCAGCAGCGTAGAGGGGACACAAACTGAAGCTTTCTTT	CASSVEGTQTEAFF	TRBJ1-1	-	TRBV9	-
TGTGCCAGCAGTTTACACCCCCTAGATAATTCACCCCTCCACTTT	CASSLHPLDNSPLHF	TRBJ1-6	-	TRBV27	-
TGTGCCAGCAGTTTTAAGGCAGGACCCAGGAGCTCCTACGAGCAGTACTTC	CASSFKAGPRSSYEQYF	TRBJ2-7	-	TRBV28	-
TGTGCCATCAGTGAGTCCCAGGGGTCTAACACTGAAGCTTTCTTT	CAISESQGSNTEAFF	TRBJ1-1	once	TRBV10-3	-
TGTGCCAGCAGTTACTTCACAGGGGTGAACACTGAAGCTTTCTTT	CASSYFTGVNTEAFF	TRBJ1-1	-	TRBV6-5	TRBD1
TGTGCCAGCAGCAGGACAGGAACTAATGAAAAACTGTTTTTT	CASSRTGTNEKLFF	TRBJ1-4	-	TRBV7-2	TRBD1
TGTGCCAGCAGCTTAGACAGGGGGCCATACGAGCAGTACTTC	CASSLDRGPYEQYF	TRBJ2-7	-	TRBV5-4	TRBD1
TGTGCCAGCAGCTTAGTTTTTCGACTAGGCGAGCAGTTCTTC	CASSLVFRLGEQFF	TRBJ2-1	-	TRBV7-8	-
TGTGCCAGCAGCACGACAGGGGACAATCAGCCCCAGCATTTT	CASSTTGDNQPQHF	TRBJ1-5	few	TRBV6-5	TRBD1